The 4 T cell receptor beta chains below were found in one sample sequenced in a study of cytomegalovirus exposure and HLA in healthy donors. The PCR made use of 60 Vbeta and 13 Jbeta primers. This table comes from immunoSEQ multiplex PCR, and its TCRdb copy is limited to in-frame clones, with some not included. The table lists 100,000 to 150,000 clones, 80% of them singletons. The sample comprised PBMCs. These receptors all come from a male donor in good health and CMV-seronegative.

To note about this clone: One end of the junction does not line up with germline, which may come from a read error. The J gene is TRBJ1-1, the V gene TRBV7-9; D call uncertain. CDR3 length: 12 amino acids. Germline values: CDR1 SEHNR, CDR2 FQNEAQ (reference sequence). The CDR3: CSSSYLGSEAFF. In DNA, the CDR3 is TGTTCCAGCAGTTACCTCGGTTCTGAAGCTTTCTTT.

This chain connects TRBV19 to TRBJ2-7; 7 bases align to TRBD1. Germline V gene lookup returns CDR1 LNHDA and CDR2 SQIVND (reference sequence). This CDR3 is built from 14 residues. With 5 bases clipped from V and 3 bases from J, the junction kept 7 bases outside the gene matches. In DNA, the CDR3 is TGTGCCAGTAGTTCTACGGACAGGATCTACGAGCAGTACTTC. Translation: CASSSTDRIYEQYF.

Details on this clone: In the same sample, other DNA sequences code for this CDR3. CDR3 sequence (DNA): TGTGCCAGTAGTATTGCAGGGAGGAGCACAGATACGCAGTATTTT. Its translation: CASSIAGRSTDTQYF. The chain is built from TRBV19 and TRBJ2-3; a weak D match, TRBD2 (6 bases). Germline V lookup: CDR1 LNHDA, CDR2 SQIVND (reference sequence). V was clipped by 3 bases and J by 0 bases, with 10 bases between them. CDR3 length: 15 residues. Based on the CDR3 plus reference TRBV19 and TRBJ2-3, the full variable domain is DGGITQSPKYLFRKEGQNVTLSCEQNLNHDAMYWYRQDPGQGLRLIYYSQIVNDFQKGDIAEGYSVSREKKESFPLTVTSAQKNPTAFYLCASSIAGRSTDTQYFGPGTRLTVL.

The rearrangement links TRBV7-2 to TRBJ2-5; possible D gene TRBD2, 7 bases. The CDR3 sequence is 14 residues long. CDR1 SGHTA and CDR2 FQGNSA come from the germline V gene. The ends were cut back, 3 bases at V and 5 bases at J, with 13 bases in the middle. The CDR3 sequence: CASSFRGAGETQYF. Written as DNA, the CDR3 is TGTGCCAGCAGCTTTCGGGGGGCCGGGGAGACCCAGTACTTC.